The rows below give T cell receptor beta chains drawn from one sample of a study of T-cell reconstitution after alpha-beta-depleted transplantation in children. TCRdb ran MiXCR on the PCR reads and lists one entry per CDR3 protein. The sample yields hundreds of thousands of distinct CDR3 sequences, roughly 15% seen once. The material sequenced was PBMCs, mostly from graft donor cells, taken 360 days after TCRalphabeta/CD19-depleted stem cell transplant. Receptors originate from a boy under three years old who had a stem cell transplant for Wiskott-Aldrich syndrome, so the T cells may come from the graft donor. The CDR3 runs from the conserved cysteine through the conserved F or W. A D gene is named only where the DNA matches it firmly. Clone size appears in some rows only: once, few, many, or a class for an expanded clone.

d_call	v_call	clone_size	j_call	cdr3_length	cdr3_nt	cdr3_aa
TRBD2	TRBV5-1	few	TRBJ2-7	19	TGCGCCAGCAGCTTGGCCGGGACTAGCGGGGTCTTATTACCTTACGAGCAGTACTTC	CASSLAGTSGVLLPYEQYF
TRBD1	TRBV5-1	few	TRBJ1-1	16	TGCGCCAGCAGCTTTGGACTAACAGGGGTGAACACTGAAGCTTTCTTT	CASSFGLTGVNTEAFF
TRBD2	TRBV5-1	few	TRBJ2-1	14	TGCGCCAGCAGCAAAGCGGGAGGGGGGAATGAGCAGTTCTTC	CASSKAGGGNEQFF
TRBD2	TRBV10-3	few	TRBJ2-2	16	TGTGCCATCAAGCCCACTAGCGCTTTAAACACCGGGGAGCTGTTTTTT	CAIKPTSALNTGELFF
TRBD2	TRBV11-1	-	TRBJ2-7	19	TGTGCCAGCAGCTTAACCAAGGGGGTAGCGGGATCGTCACCTTACGAGCAGTACTTC	CASSLTKGVAGSSPYEQYF
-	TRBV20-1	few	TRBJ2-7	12	TGCAGTGTCGGAAGTGGTACCTACGAGCAGTACTTC	CSVGSGTYEQYF
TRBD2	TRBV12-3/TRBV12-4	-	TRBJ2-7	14	TGTGCCAGCAGAAGGACTAGCGAACCCTACGAGCAGTACTTC	CASRRTSEPYEQYF
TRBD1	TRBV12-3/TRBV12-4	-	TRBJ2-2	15	TGTGCCAGCAGTTTATTGTCAGGGGGCTCCGGGGAGCTGTTTTTT	CASSLLSGGSGELFF
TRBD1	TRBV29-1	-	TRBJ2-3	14	TGCAGCGTTGATCGGAGACAGGGTGTAGATACGCAGTATTTT	CSVDRRQGVDTQYF
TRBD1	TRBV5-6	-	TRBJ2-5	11	TGTGCCAGCAGCTGGGGGACAGTCCAGTACTTC	CASSWGTVQYF
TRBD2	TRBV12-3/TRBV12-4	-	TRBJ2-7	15	TGTGCCAGCAGTTTTGGGAGCGGGGGGGCTTACGAGCAGTACTTC	CASSFGSGGAYEQYF
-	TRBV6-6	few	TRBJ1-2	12	TGTGCCAGCAGTTTTGTCGTGGGGGGCTACACCTTC	CASSFVVGGYTF
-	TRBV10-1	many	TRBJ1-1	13	TGCGCCAGCAGTGACCGCTTACGTGGTGAAGCTTTCTTT	CASSDRLRGEAFF
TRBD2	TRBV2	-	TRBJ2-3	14	TGTGCCAGCGGACTAGCGGGACGCACAGATACGCAGTATTTT	CASGLAGRTDTQYF
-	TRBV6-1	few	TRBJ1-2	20	TGTGCCAGCAGTCAAACCCTTGACGACCGGGACGGTGGTAAAAACTATGGCTACACCTTC	CASSQTLDDRDGGKNYGYTF
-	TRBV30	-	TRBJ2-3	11	TGTGCCTGGAATGCGGGCGGGACGCAGTATTTT	CAWNAGGTQYF